This T cell receptor (beta chain) was documented in a study of shared clonotypes between healthy human individuals. To note about this clone: The antigen is undetermined.

The CDR3 is made up of 16 amino acids. Deletions cut 6 bases from V and 4 bases from J, with 20 bases between. Germline V lookup: CDR1 SGHAT, CDR2 FQDESV (reference sequence). Study-level findings and limits: In this cohort, only blood was sampled, and tissue repertoires likely differ.

Each PCR replicate from the sorted subsets contained about 200 ng DNA, which is about 30,000 T cell genomes. Profiled with immunoSEQ multiplex PCR; TCRdb holds only in-frame clones, not every one. The table includes about 690,000 clones, around 90% detected once. The chain links TRBV11-1 to TRBJ2-3, with a weak D call TRBD1 (6 bases). The sequence was obtained from a man between 18 and 29 years old in good health. Some clones in this sample may be carry-over from other donors' samples. Sequencing was done on a sample of memory CD8+ T cells from PBMCs. The subset denotes: CD45RO+ cells pooled with CCR7-negative TemRA cells. CDR3 sequence: CASRNRNREMSDTQYF. In DNA, the CDR3 is TGTGCCAGCAGGAACCGGAACAGGGAGATGTCAGATACGCAGTATTTT. The complete variable domain, with remaining parts taken from reference TRBV11-1 and TRBJ2-3, reads EAEVAQSPRYKITEKSQAVAFWCDPISGHATLYWYRQILGQGPELLVQFQDESVVDDSQLPKDRFSAERLKGVDSTLKIQPAELGDSAMYLCASRNRNREMSDTQYFGPGTRLTVL.